The entry below gives a single T cell receptor beta chain sequence along with its context. As yet, its antigen is unknown. These data belong to a study of T cells in Graves' hyperthyroidism and ophthalmopathy. Study results and caveats: Ophthalmopathy and stable hyperthyroidism were separated by a 13 V-J model.

The CDR3 consists of 16 residues. Looked up from germline, CDR1 is SGHAT and CDR2 is FQNNGV. V was pared by 4 bases and J by 8 bases, with 13 bases of the junction left unmatched. Diagnostic assessment was based on clinical symptoms, serum thyroxine and TRAb, thyroid ultrasound and orbital computed tomography. From RNA transcripts, TCR beta CDR3 regions were amplified. The study used the HTBI primer set for a first-round RT-PCR of the TCR CDR3. TCRdb processed the multiplex PCR reads anew with MiXCR; each CDR3 protein has one entry. The sample consists of around 400,000 distinct CDR3 sequences, about 15% of them appearing once.

The sequence was collected from a woman aged 18-29 years with Graves' hyperthyroidism that later progressed to Graves' ophthalmopathy. Material: blood. This chain connects TRBV11-2 to TRBJ2-1; 8 bases map to TRBD2. CDR3 coding DNA: TGTGCCAGCAGCTCCTATCATGGACTAGCCGTGTATGAGCAGTTCTTC. Encoded protein: CASSSYHGLAVYEQFF.